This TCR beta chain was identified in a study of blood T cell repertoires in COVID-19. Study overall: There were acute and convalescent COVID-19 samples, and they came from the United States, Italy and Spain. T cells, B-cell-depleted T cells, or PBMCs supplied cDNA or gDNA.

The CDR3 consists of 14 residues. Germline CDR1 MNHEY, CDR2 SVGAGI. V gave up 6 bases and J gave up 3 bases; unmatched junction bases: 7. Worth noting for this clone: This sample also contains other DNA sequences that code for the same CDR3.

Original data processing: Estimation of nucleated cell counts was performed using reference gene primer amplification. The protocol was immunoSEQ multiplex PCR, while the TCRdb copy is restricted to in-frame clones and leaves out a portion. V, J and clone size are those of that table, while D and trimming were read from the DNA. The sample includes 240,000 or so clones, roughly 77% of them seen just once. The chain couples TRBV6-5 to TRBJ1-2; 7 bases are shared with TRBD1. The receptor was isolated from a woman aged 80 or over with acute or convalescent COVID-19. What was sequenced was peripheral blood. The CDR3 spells CASRLNRGDYGYTF. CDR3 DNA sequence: TGTGCCAGCAGACTGAACAGGGGAGACTATGGCTACACCTTC.